Following are 32 T cell receptor beta chains from one sample sequenced in a study of T cells in Graves' hyperthyroidism and ophthalmopathy. Amplification of TCR beta CDR3 regions used RNA as the template. A first-round RT-PCR of the TCR CDR3 used the HTBI primer set. MiXCR, run by TCRdb on the multiplex PCR reads, gives a single entry per CDR3 protein. Among roughly 720,000 distinct CDR3 sequences listed, around a sixth were seen once. Source material: blood. The receptors originated from a man aged 45-65 years with Graves' hyperthyroidism.

This clonotype has at least ten counts. V usage is TRBV20-1 and J usage is TRBJ2-1, with TRBD2 matching over 10 bases. The CDR3 spans 16 residues. With V trimmed by 0 bases and J by 0 bases, 2 bases remained unmatched. Germline V gene sequence: CDR1 DFQATT, CDR2 SNEGSKA (reference sequence). CDR3 sequence (DNA): TGCAGTGCTAGAGATCGACTAGCGGGCTCCTACAATGAGCAGTTCTTC. This codes for CSARDRLAGSYNEQFF.

This clonotype was recorded many times. J is TRBJ1-4 and V is TRBV2; 7 positions agree with TRBD1. V lost 2 bases and J lost 15; bases outside the gene matches: 6. The germline CDR1 and CDR2 sequences are SNHLY and FYNNEI. The CDR3 runs to 12 residues. The CDR3: CASSERDRDLFF. The CDR3 region has the DNA TGTGCCAGCAGTGAAAGGGACAGAGATTTGTTTTTT.

This clonotype was seen repeatedly, ten times or more. The chain carries TRBV28 and TRBJ2-7, with D unresolved. This CDR3 is 13 amino acids long. Trimming cost V 5 bases and J 2 bases, with 10 bases left between them. Germline CDR1 is MDHEN and CDR2 is SYDVKM. The CDR3 loop reads CASSMHTTYEQYF. Here the CDR3 DNA reads TGTGCCAGCAGTATGCACACGACCTACGAGCAGTACTTC.

CDR3 region: CASSPARATEAFF. The CDR3 DNA follows: TGTGCCAGCAGTCCGGCCAGGGCCACTGAAGCTTTCTTT. The chain joins TRBV6-1 to TRBJ1-1, with D possibly being TRBD1 (5 bases). Trimming took off 5 bases at V and 4 bases at J, with 11 bases between the two ends. Germline-derived CDR1 and CDR2 are MNHNS and SASEGT. The CDR3 is made up of 13 amino acids.

This clonotype was counted many times. This chain links TRBV12-3 or TRBV12-4 with TRBJ2-1, with TRBD1 matching over 7 bases. The CDR3 is 14 amino acids. J was trimmed by 7 bases and V by 5 bases; bases with no gene match: 8. CDR3 sequence reads: CASSTGTVLNEQFF. DNA of the CDR3: TGTGCCAGCAGTACCGGGACAGTCCTTAATGAGCAGTTCTTC.

Many counts were recorded for this clonotype. The chain combines TRBV10-1 with TRBJ2-1; 9 bases agree with TRBD1. V trimming: 3 bases; J trimming: 7 bases; junction bases outside the gene matches: 10. Germline V gene sequence: CDR1 WNHNN, CDR2 SYGVQD (reference sequence). CDR3 length: 16 amino acids. The CDR3, as DNA: TGCGCCAGCAGTGATATGGTACAGGGGGCAAGGAATGAGCAGTTCTTC. Its protein product is CASSDMVQGARNEQFF.

In this sample, this clonotype turned up many times. This rearrangement joins TRBV7-9 to TRBJ2-5; 8 bases are shared with TRBD1. CDR1 and CDR2 (germline): SEHNR, FQNEAQ (reference sequence). The CDR3 totals 16 residues. The V and J ends lost 3 bases and 4 bases, in that order; junction bases with no gene match: 10. The CDR3 is CASSLDRASRRETQYF. The DNA of the CDR3 is TGTGCCAGCAGCTTGGACAGGGCGTCACGACGAGAGACCCAGTACTTC.

This clonotype was found many times. V usage is TRBV30 and J usage is TRBJ1-6, with TRBD1 matching over 7 bases. The CDR3 has 13 amino acids. Germline V gives CDR1 GTSNPN, CDR2 SVGIG (reference sequence). CDR3 residues: CAAGGYANSPLHF. The CDR3 DNA sequence: TGTGCGGCAGGGGGGTATGCGAATTCACCCCTCCACTTT.

The rearrangement links TRBV18 to TRBJ2-7; D gene ambiguous. The CDR3 is 15 residues long. V lost 2 bases, J lost 0 bases, and 11 bases lay in between. Germline V CDR1 and CDR2: KGHSH, LQKENI. Here the CDR3 DNA reads TGTGCCAGCTCACCAGATTCCAGGTTCTCCTACGAGCAGTACTTC. It translates to CASSPDSRFSYEQYF.

This clonotype was counted ten times or more. J is TRBJ2-3 and V is TRBV2; 11 nucleotides match TRBD2. Per the germline V gene, CDR1 is SNHLY and CDR2 is FYNNEI. Trimming cost V 6 bases and J 0 bases; bases outside gene matches: 5. This CDR3 is built from 16 residues. Here the CDR3 DNA reads TGTGCCAGCAGACCGGGACTAGCGGCTAGCACAGATACGCAGTATTTT. This gives the protein CASRPGLAASTDTQYF.

This clonotype was observed a handful of times. CDR3 sequence: CASSLSGRYSNQPQHF. The CDR3 DNA reads TGTGCCAGCAGCTTAAGTGGGAGATATAGCAATCAGCCCCAGCATTTT. This rearrangement joins TRBV7-2 to TRBJ1-5; D ambiguous. The germline V gene has CDR1 SGHTA and CDR2 FQGNSA. This CDR3 contains 16 residues. V was shortened by 2 bases and J by 0 bases, with 11 bases between the two germline ends.

The sample holds many counts of this clonotype. The chain employs TRBV27 and TRBJ2-6; D gene unclear. CDR3 length: 15 residues. Germline CDR1 is MNHEY and CDR2 is SMNVEV (reference sequence). Trimming removed 2 bases from V and 2 bases from J, with 7 bases in between. The CDR3, as DNA: TGTGCCAGCAGTTTAAATCCCCCTGGGGCCAACGTCCTGACTTTC. Amino acid sequence: CASSLNPPGANVLTF. The full variable domain, in which reference TRBV27 and TRBJ2-6 provide the parts outside the CDR3, is EAQVTQNPRYLITVTGKKLTVTCSQNMNHEYMSWYRQDPGLGLRQIYYSMNVEVTDKGDVPEGYKVSRKEKRNFPLILESPSPNQTSLYFCASSLNPPGANVLTFGAGSRLTVL.

The chain has TRBV4-1 and TRBJ2-7, with 7 bases matching TRBD1. Germline V gene sequence: CDR1 MGHRA, CDR2 YSYEKL. The CDR3 sequence is 17 residues long. Germline trimming cut 4 bases from V and 3 bases from J; bases unmatched to any gene: 15. Here the CDR3 reads CASSRFPEGDSGYEQYF. CDR3 bases: TGCGCCAGCAGCCGATTCCCCGAGGGGGACAGCGGCTACGAGCAGTACTTC.

This clonotype was counted many times. The chain links TRBV18 to TRBJ2-7, with 7 nucleotides matching TRBD1. The CDR3 has 14 amino acids. CDR1 and CDR2 (germline): KGHSH, LQKENI. V was pared by 5 bases and J by 1 base, with 5 bases of the junction left unmatched. The CDR3 sequence: CASSRGQESYEQYF. CDR3 DNA sequence: TGTGCCAGCTCAAGAGGACAGGAATCCTACGAGCAGTACTTC.

This clonotype was detected ten times or more. The chain couples TRBV28 to TRBJ2-5, with 9 bases that match TRBD1. The CDR3 totals 13 residues. From germline, CDR1 is MDHEN and CDR2 SYDVKM. J lost 2 bases, V lost 7 bases, and 2 bases had no gene match. The CDR3 sequence: CASIDRGQETQYF. For the CDR3, the DNA is TGTGCCAGCATTGACAGGGGGCAAGAGACCCAGTACTTC.

This clonotype has at least ten counts. The V and J genes are TRBV7-6 and TRBJ1-1; 7 nucleotides align to TRBD1. V lost 1 base to trimming and J lost 5 bases; unmatched junction nucleotides: 4. The CDR3 is 14 amino acids. CDR1 SGHVS and CDR2 FNYEAQ come from the germline V gene. The CDR3 DNA follows: TGTGCCAGCAGCTTAGACAGGGGAGGGACTGAAGCTTTCTTT. Translating gives CASSLDRGGTEAFF. Looking up the rest from reference TRBV7-6 and TRBJ1-1 gives the full variable domain: GAGVSQSPRYKVTKRGQDVALRCDPISGHVSLYWYRQALGQGPEFLTYFNYEAQQDKSGLPNDRFSAERPEGSISTLTIQRTEQRDSAMYRCASSLDRGGTEAFFGQGTRLTVV.

This clonotype was seen ten or more times. The chain carries TRBV2 and TRBJ2-5; no clear D gene. Trimming shortened V by 3 bases and J by 0 bases, and 5 bases separated the two germline ends. The CDR3 contains 13 residues. Germline assignment: CDR1 SNHLY and CDR2 FYNNEI. The CDR3 loop reads CASSETYQETQYF. The CDR3 bases are TGTGCCAGCAGTGAGACCTACCAAGAGACCCAGTACTTC.

In its sample, this clonotype was seen many times. CDR3 DNA: TGTGCCAGCAGCTTGGGACTAGTATCTTACAATGAGCAGTTCTTC. It translates to CASSLGLVSYNEQFF. The chain uses TRBV7-2 and TRBJ2-1; 8 bases are shared with TRBD2. The CDR3 length is 15 residues. Unmatched junction bases numbered 5, after V lost 3 bases and J lost 4 bases. The germline gives CDR1 SGHTA, CDR2 FQGNSA. Complete variable domain (other parts from reference TRBV7-2 and TRBJ2-1): GAGVSQSPSNKVTEKGKDVELRCDPISGHTALYWYRQSLGQGLEFLIYFQGNSAPDKSGLPSDRFSAERTGGSVSTLTIQRTQQEDSAVYLCASSLGLVSYNEQFFGPGTRLTVL.

This clonotype was detected only a few times. The chain uses TRBV29-1 and TRBJ2-3; D is perhaps TRBD1 or TRBD2 (5 bases each). Germline lookup yields CDR1 SQVTM and CDR2 ANQGSEA. Between the trimmed V and J ends, which lost 8 bases and 3 bases, there was a span of 15 bases. This CDR3 region has 13 residues. Here the CDR3 reads CSCLRGPTDTQYF. The CDR3 nucleotides read TGCAGCTGCCTCCGGGGCCCTACAGATACGCAGTATTTT.

Ten or more counts support this clonotype. This chain links TRBV28 with TRBJ2-5; 9 bases line up with TRBD1. Germline CDR1 MDHEN, CDR2 SYDVKM. The CDR3 is 16 amino acids. V lost 2 bases, J lost 4 bases, and 8 bases stayed unmatched. Here the CDR3 DNA reads TGTGCCAGCAGTTTAATAGTATCGGACAGGGGAGAGACCCAGTACTTC. It codes for CASSLIVSDRGETQYF.

The genes are TRBV11-2 and TRBJ2-6; no clear D. The CDR3 has 13 residues. Germline CDR1 SGHAT, CDR2 FQNNGV. Trimming took off 7 bases at V and 0 bases at J, with 4 bases between the two ends. The CDR3 region is CASIRSGANVLTF. CDR3 in DNA: TGTGCCAGCATACGCTCTGGGGCCAACGTCCTGACTTTC.

This clonotype was detected ten times or more. V gene TRBV3-1 combines with J gene TRBJ2-5; the D is unclear. Germline-derived CDR1 and CDR2 are LGHDT and YNNKEL (reference sequence). Trimming left V 2 bases short and J 4 bases short, with 14 bases between. The CDR3 has 15 residues. Here the CDR3 DNA reads TGTGCCAGCAGCCAAAACGTAGGGCTAGGAGAGACCCAGTACTTC. The encoded protein is CASSQNVGLGETQYF.

The V gene is TRBV29-1, the J gene TRBJ2-7, with a weak D call TRBD2 (6 bases). The CDR3 has 13 amino acids. Germline-derived CDR1 and CDR2 are SQVTM and ANQGSEA. The germline V and J ends were trimmed by 3 bases and 4 bases, with 13 bases remaining between them. The CDR3 DNA reads TGCAGCGTTGATTCCGGGAGAGGTTACGAGCAGTACTTC. This translates into CSVDSGRGYEQYF.

This clonotype was observed at least ten times. J is TRBJ1-5 and V is TRBV2, with D perhaps matching TRBD1 (6 bases). The ends were cut back, 3 bases at V and 6 bases at J, with 12 bases in the middle. This CDR3 spans 14 amino acids. CDR1 is SNHLY and CDR2 is FYNNEI in the germline V gene. CDR3 residues: CASSDVQGSQPQHF. DNA for the CDR3: TGTGCCAGCAGTGATGTACAGGGCAGTCAGCCCCAGCATTTT.

This clonotype was seen more than once but under ten times. This sequence joins TRBV28 and TRBJ1-1, with 7 bases lining up with TRBD1. With 5 bases clipped from V and 11 bases from J, the junction kept 20 bases outside the gene matches. Germline V gene lookup returns CDR1 MDHEN and CDR2 SYDVKM. CDR3 length equals 16 residues. This chain's CDR3 is CASSPQWQGGNTGAFF. In DNA, the CDR3 is TGTGCCAGCAGTCCACAGTGGCAGGGGGGTAACACCGGGGCTTTCTTT.

V is TRBV27 and J is TRBJ2-7; 12 nucleotides match TRBD2. The CDR3 sequence is 17 residues long. Looked up from germline, CDR1 is MNHEY and CDR2 is SMNVEV (reference sequence). After removal of 6 bases from V and 0 bases from J, the junction contained 9 bases not matched to a gene. CDR3 DNA sequence: TGTGCCAGCAGCACCGCGACTAGCGGGAGTAGCTCCTACGAGCAGTACTTC. Translating gives CASSTATSGSSSYEQYF.

This clonotype appeared a few times. V and J are TRBV18 and TRBJ2-7, with D possibly TRBD2 on 5 matching bases. Germline loops: CDR1 KGHSH, CDR2 LQKENI. Trimming removed 3 bases from V and 6 bases from J, with 12 bases in between. The CDR3 consists of 13 residues. CDR3 region: CASSPTGNAEQYF. The CDR3 DNA is TGTGCCAGCTCACCGACGGGAAATGCCGAGCAGTACTTC.

This clonotype was found many times. The J gene is TRBJ2-5, the V gene TRBV28; D call uncertain. Between the trimmed V and J ends, which lost 4 bases and 2 bases, there was a span of 11 bases. Germline V gives CDR1 MDHEN, CDR2 SYDVKM. This CDR3 has 14 amino acids. Here the CDR3 reads CASSYSDGQETQYF. The CDR3 nucleotides read TGTGCCAGCAGTTACTCAGACGGACAAGAGACCCAGTACTTC. The complete variable domain, with remaining parts taken from reference TRBV28 and TRBJ2-5, reads DVKVTQSSRYLVKRTGEKVFLECVQDMDHENMFWYRQDPGLGLRLIYFSYDVKMKEKGDIPEGYSVSREKKERFSLILESASTNQTSMYLCASSYSDGQETQYFGPGTRLLVL.

With respect to this clonotype: A read error may be the cause here, since a much bigger clone is one base away. This is likely a read error, given that the CDR3 carries no conserved phenylalanine or tryptophan at its end. The rearrangement uses TRBV24-1 and TRBJ2-5; 7 bases fit TRBD2. Germline assignment: CDR1 KGHDR and CDR2 SFDVKD. V trimming: 3 bases; J trimming: 2 bases; junction bases outside the gene matches: 8. CDR3 length equals 16 residues. The CDR3: CATSDPPGRGQETQYV. CDR3 bases: TGTGCCACCAGTGATCCGCCGGGGCGGGGGCAAGAGACCCAGTACGTC.

The chain is built from TRBV20-1 and TRBJ2-6; no clear D gene. Germline CDR1 and CDR2: DFQATT and SNEGSKA (reference sequence). Between the trimmed V and J ends, which lost 6 bases and 0 bases, there was a span of 12 bases. This CDR3 region has 15 residues. The CDR3 sequence: CSAPDWISGANVLTF. In nucleotides, the CDR3 is TGCAGTGCCCCCGACTGGATCTCTGGGGCCAACGTCCTGACTTTC.

This clonotype was seen repeatedly, ten times or more. The chain combines TRBV7-8 with TRBJ2-3; D may be TRBD2 (7 bases). CDR1 is SGHVS, CDR2 FQNEAQ, per germline. Deletions cut 5 bases from V and 9 bases from J, with 24 bases between. The CDR3 consists of 16 residues. The DNA of the CDR3 is TGTGCCAGCAGCGGGGGGCGGGCGGGAGCCTTTCTAACGCAGTATTTT. Protein product: CASSGGRAGAFLTQYF.

The sample holds many counts of this clonotype. The rearrangement joins TRBV28 to TRBJ2-7; 8 bases match TRBD1. Germline-derived CDR1 and CDR2 are MDHEN and SYDVKM. The CDR3 runs to 16 residues. Trimming at V came to 1 base and at J to 3 bases, leaving 8 bases not matched to a gene. This CDR3 reads CASSLSGTGHRYEQYF. The DNA for the CDR3 is TGTGCCAGCAGTTTATCTGGGACAGGTCATCGCTACGAGCAGTACTTC. Using reference TRBV28 and TRBJ2-7 for the parts outside the CDR3, the full variable domain is DVKVTQSSRYLVKRTGEKVFLECVQDMDHENMFWYRQDPGLGLRLIYFSYDVKMKEKGDIPEGYSVSREKKERFSLILESASTNQTSMYLCASSLSGTGHRYEQYFGPGTRLTVT.